The 11 T cell receptor beta chains below come from one sample, sequenced in a study of human T cells and chemical hapten exposure. Each CDR3 protein gets one entry after TCRdb re-called the 5' RACE reads with MiXCR. Here the sample spans about 81,000 distinct CDR3 sequences, 6% to 8.5% being singletons. RNA extraction used unfractionated whole blood as the source of total RNA. The receptors here all came from a male donor in good health.

This clonotype was picked up many times. This chain's CDR3 is CSVEGAVRLNTEAFF. CDR3 DNA: TGCAGCGTTGAAGGTGCTGTCCGCCTGAACACTGAAGCTTTCTTT. V is TRBV29-1 and J is TRBJ1-1; no reliable D call. V was pared by 1 base and J by 0 bases, with 12 bases between. Germline CDR1 and CDR2: SQVTM and ANQGSEA. The CDR3 totals 15 residues.

This chain joins TRBV7-2 and TRBJ2-1, with D unresolved. Per germline, CDR1 SGHTA and CDR2 FQGNSA. The CDR3 runs to 14 residues. V lost 2 bases to trimming and J lost 6 bases, with 11 bases between them. DNA for the CDR3: TGTGCCAGCAGCTTAAGTCCCCAACCCAATGAGCAGTTCTTC. Translated: CASSLSPQPNEQFF.

This clonotype was seen at least ten times. The chain links TRBV12-3 or TRBV12-4 to TRBJ2-1; D is possibly TRBD2 (5 bases). This CDR3 has 15 residues. V lost 2 bases, J lost 2 bases, and 10 bases lay in between. DNA of the CDR3: TGTGCCAGCAGTTTATCCCTAGCCCCCTACAATGAGCAGTTCTTC. Translating gives CASSLSLAPYNEQFF.

V is TRBV2 and J is TRBJ1-2; the match to TRBD1 covers 9 bases. Germline-derived CDR1 and CDR2 are SNHLY and FYNNEI. The CDR3 spans 15 residues. V trimming: 3 bases; J trimming: 6 bases; junction bases outside the gene matches: 8. The CDR3 region is CASSDGGQGSHGYTF. CDR3 sequence (DNA): TGTGCCAGCAGTGACGGGGGACAGGGAAGCCATGGCTACACCTTC.

This clonotype was seen at least ten times. The chain couples TRBV9 to TRBJ2-7, with D tentatively TRBD2 (5 bases). The CDR3 runs 13 residues. CDR1 SGDLS and CDR2 YYNGEE come from the germline V gene. Trimming removed 3 bases at V and 4 bases at J, with 11 bases between. The CDR3 spells CASSAAGPYEQYF. The CDR3, as DNA: TGTGCCAGCAGCGCGGCGGGTCCTTACGAGCAGTACTTC.

Many counts were recorded for this clonotype. This chain joins TRBV4-1 and TRBJ2-3; a possible D gene is TRBD1 (6 bases). Between the trimmed V and J ends, which lost 0 bases and 6 bases, there was a span of 7 bases. This CDR3 comprises 13 residues. Germline loops: CDR1 MGHRA, CDR2 YSYEKL. As DNA, the CDR3 is TGCGCCAGCAGCCAAGACAGGGGTGATACGCAGTATTTT. Protein: CASSQDRGDTQYF.

This clonotype showed up many times. The V call is TRBV10-3, the J call TRBJ2-3, with 9 bases matching TRBD2. With V trimmed by 5 bases and J by 3 bases, 6 bases remained unmatched. The CDR3 covers 15 residues. CDR1 and CDR2 from the germline V gene are ENHRY and SYGVKD. The CDR3 DNA sequence: TGTGCCATCAGTTTAGCGGGAGTTCTGACAGATACGCAGTATTTT. This codes for CAISLAGVLTDTQYF.

The genes are TRBV29-1 and TRBJ2-3, with 9 bases lining up with TRBD2. CDR1 and CDR2 from the germline V gene are SQVTM and ANQGSEA. J lost 5 bases, V lost 4 bases, and 7 bases had no gene match. This CDR3 spans 14 amino acids. CDR3 sequence (DNA): TGCAGCGTTGTTCTTGCGGGGGGGCAAGATACGCAGTATTTT. This gives the protein CSVVLAGGQDTQYF.

This clonotype was recorded at least ten times. CDR3 in amino acids: CASSYVAGSSQPQHF. CDR3 DNA: TGTGCCAGCAGCTATGTTGCGGGGTCGAGTCAGCCCCAGCATTTT. The rearrangement links TRBV6-2 or TRBV6-3 to TRBJ1-5; D is ambiguous. V shed 6 bases and J shed 6 bases, with 18 bases lying between them. The CDR3 is 15 residues long. The V gene's germline CDR1 is MNHEY and CDR2 SVGEGT.

This clonotype has more than one count but fewer than ten. The V gene is TRBV7-8, the J gene TRBJ1-6; tentatively, D is TRBD1 (6 bases). V dropped 2 bases and J dropped 2 bases, with 13 bases sitting between them. This CDR3 comprises 17 residues. The germline V gene encodes CDR1 SGHVS and CDR2 FQNEAQ. The CDR3 sequence is CASSLIREGAYNSPLHF. CDR3 DNA sequence: TGTGCCAGCAGCTTAATACGCGAGGGGGCCTATAATTCACCCCTCCACTTT. Full variable domain (missing parts from reference TRBV7-8 and TRBJ1-6): GAGVSQSPRYKVAKRGQDVALRCDPISGHVSLFWYQQALGQGPEFLTYFQNEAQLDKSGLPSDRFFAERPEGSVSTLKIQRTQQEDSAVYLCASSLIREGAYNSPLHFGNGTRLTVT.

This clonotype was seen many times. This chain joins TRBV29-1 and TRBJ2-7, with TRBD2 matching over 8 bases. CDR1 and CDR2 (germline): SQVTM, ANQGSEA. The CDR3 spans 15 residues. Losses at the gene ends were 1 base for V and 3 bases for J; bases not matched to a gene: 8. CDR3 residues: CSVEGVTSGDYEQYF. CDR3 DNA: TGCAGCGTTGAAGGGGTAACTAGCGGCGACTACGAGCAGTACTTC.